This T cell receptor beta chain was obtained from a study of technical replicates of blood from several donors. Profiled with immunoSEQ multiplex PCR; TCRdb holds only in-frame clones, not every one. The repertoire holds 65,000 to 90,000 clones, with under 99% as singletons. The CDR3 is 14 residues long. The V and J ends lost 6 bases and 0 bases respectively, with 11 bases between them. CDR1 and CDR2 from the germline V gene are KGHSH and LQKENI. The receptor comes from a human donor in good health. Source material: T cells isolated from PBMCs. The chain recombines TRBV18 with TRBJ1-2, with D unresolved. The CDR3 DNA is TGTGCCAGCTCCCCCACACCGTCTAACTATGGCTACACCTTC. Its translation is CASSPTPSNYGYTF.